Sequencing of this T cell receptor (beta chain) was carried out in a study of blood T cell repertoires in COVID-19 (dated by TCRdb to between 2020 and 2021). Concerning the study at large: Samples covering the acute and convalescent phases of COVID-19 were provided by collaborators in the United States, Italy and Spain. Where available, HLA class I and class II types were taken from metadata supplied by the sample provider and were not determined by assay-based typing. The samples were drawn from two sources: the first 160 participants of the ongoing ImmuneRACE study, and about 1,300 subjects contributed by 6 global collaborators. A freely available public database, intended as a resource for researchers studying the immune response to SARS-CoV-2, is where the repertoires were released. Deeply sampled blood TCRbeta repertoires from subjects exposed to, actively infected with, or recovered from COVID-19 were included in the dataset. The prospective study material was composed of cDNA or gDNA derived from T cells, B-cell-depleted T cells, or PBMCs. The sample metadata nearly always contained a de-identified subject ID, COVID-19 status, age in years and sex.

A note on this clone: The antigen this receptor binds is unknown. One base away there is no much larger clone; base qualities are not given.

The CDR3 spans 15 residues, from the cysteine through the phenylalanine. The CDR3 DNA has 45 bases and is translated from base 1. The germline V gene (reference sequence) provides CDR1 LNHDA and CDR2 SQIVND. V is clipped by 6 bases and J by 0 bases, and the sequence between their germline boundaries is 14 bases long. TCRbeta CDR3 regions were amplified from genomic DNA using the immunoSEQ Assay, a bias-controlled multiplex PCR. In the source study's methods: The number of nucleated cells in each sample was estimated by amplification of reference gene primers within the assay. Sequence reads were collapsed and filtered to measure the absolute abundance of every unique TCRbeta CDR3 rearrangement. Productive Simpson clonality was computed per sample as the square root of Simpson's diversity index over productive rearrangements. As stored in TCRdb, this immuneACCESS dataset retains in-frame rearrangements with V and J assigned. A fraction of the clones does not appear; measured against another copy, unresolved V genes explain less than half of the discrepancy, and the remainder lacks a known reason. The V and J calls and clone size are taken from that table; D and trimming were inferred from the DNA. This sample has about 320,000 clones in its table, and approximately 90% of those were observed once. 1.6% of the sample comes from the top ten.

At one collaborating source in Seattle, patients were enrolled during active infection and were followed longitudinally through the course of disease. The collaborating institutions used their own protocols to collect whole blood in K2EDTA tubes. For TCRbeta analysis, collaborator samples were shipped as frozen whole blood, as isolated PBMCs, or as DNA extracted from either sample type. What the study reported, not specific to this receptor: How much clinical and demographic metadata was included differed by source and by participant, and the metadata was provided uncurated.

The rearrangement joined TRBV19 to TRBJ2-5; the D gene is perhaps TRBD2, from 6 matching bases. Sequencing used peripheral blood. This receptor was taken from a woman in her thirties with COVID-19, enrolled during active disease. The CDR3 protein: CASRRDGWYQETQYF. The nucleotide sequence reads TGTGCCAGTAGGCGGGACGGTTGGTACCAAGAGACCCAGTACTTC.